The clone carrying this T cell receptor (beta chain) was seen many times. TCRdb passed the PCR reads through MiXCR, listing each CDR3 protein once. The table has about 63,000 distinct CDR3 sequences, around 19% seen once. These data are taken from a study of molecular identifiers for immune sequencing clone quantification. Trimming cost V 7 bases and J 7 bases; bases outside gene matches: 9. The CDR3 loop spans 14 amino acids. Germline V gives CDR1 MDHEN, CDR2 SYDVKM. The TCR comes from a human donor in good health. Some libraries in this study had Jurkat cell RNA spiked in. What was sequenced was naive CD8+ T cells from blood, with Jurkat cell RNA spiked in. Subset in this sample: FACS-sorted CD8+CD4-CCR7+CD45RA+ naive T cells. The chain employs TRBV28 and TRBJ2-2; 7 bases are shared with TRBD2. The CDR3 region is CASTPVGLVGELFF. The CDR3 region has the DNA TGTGCCAGCACCCCCGTCGGACTAGTCGGGGAGCTGTTTTTT. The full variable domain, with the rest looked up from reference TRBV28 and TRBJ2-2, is DVKVTQSSRYLVKRTGEKVFLECVQDMDHENMFWYRQDPGLGLRLIYFSYDVKMKEKGDIPEGYSVSREKKERFSLILESASTNQTSMYLCASTPVGLVGELFFGEGSRLTVL.